The clone carrying this TCR beta chain was recorded a few times. Its specificity is not known. The TCRbeta library incorporated unique molecular identifiers. TCRdb analysed the PCR reads with MiXCR anew, one entry per CDR3 protein. The repertoire holds 300,000 to 400,000 distinct CDR3 sequences, around 15% seen once, with approximately 38% in the top ten. The sample originates from a study of T-cell reconstitution after alpha-beta-depleted transplantation in children. Study findings and constraints: It was reported that alpha-beta T cells came from several hundred expanded graft clones (about two months after transplant). At one year after transplant, newly produced T cells mostly accounted for T-cell counts and diversity. At day 60, the high TCRbeta diversity found in some patients originated from recipient T cells and thymic progenitors that had survived.

This material consisted of PBMCs, mostly from graft donor cells, taken 360 days after TCRalphabeta/CD19-depleted stem cell transplant. The clonotype comes from a male patient under 10 years old who had a stem cell transplant for acute lymphoblastic leukemia, so the T cells may come from the graft donor.

The CDR3 DNA is TGTGCCAGCAGCCAAGGTGGATTAGCTGGGGTAAACGAGCAGTACTTC. Protein product: CASSQGGLAGVNEQYF. The chain carries TRBV4-2 and TRBJ2-7, with unresolved D. Trimming took 1 base from V and 5 from J, leaving 18 bases between them. The germline V gene has CDR1 LGHNA and CDR2 YNFKEQ. The CDR3 extends over 16 amino acids.